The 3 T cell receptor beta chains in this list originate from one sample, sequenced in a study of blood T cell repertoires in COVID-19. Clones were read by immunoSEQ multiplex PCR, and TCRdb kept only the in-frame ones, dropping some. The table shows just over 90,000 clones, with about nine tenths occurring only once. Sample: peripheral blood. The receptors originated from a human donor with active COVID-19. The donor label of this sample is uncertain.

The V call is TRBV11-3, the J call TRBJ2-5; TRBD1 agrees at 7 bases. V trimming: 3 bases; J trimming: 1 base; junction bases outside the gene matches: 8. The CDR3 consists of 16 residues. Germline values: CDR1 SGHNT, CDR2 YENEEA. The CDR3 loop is CASSFPGGLPQETQYF. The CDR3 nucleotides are TGTGCCAGCAGCTTCCCAGGGGGTTTGCCCCAAGAGACCCAGTACTTC.

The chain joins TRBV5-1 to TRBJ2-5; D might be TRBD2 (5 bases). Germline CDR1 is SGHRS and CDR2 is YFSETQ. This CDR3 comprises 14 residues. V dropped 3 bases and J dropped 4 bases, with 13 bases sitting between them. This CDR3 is CASSSTGVRETQYF. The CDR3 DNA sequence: TGCGCCAGCAGCTCGACCGGGGTGCGAGAGACCCAGTACTTC.

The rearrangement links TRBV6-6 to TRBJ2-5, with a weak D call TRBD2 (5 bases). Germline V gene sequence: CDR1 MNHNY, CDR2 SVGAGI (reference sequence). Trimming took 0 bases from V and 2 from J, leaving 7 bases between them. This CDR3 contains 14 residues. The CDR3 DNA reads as TGTGCCAGCAGTTACTCTACGGGGCAAGAGACCCAGTACTTC. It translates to CASSYSTGQETQYF.